One sample yielded the 8 T cell receptor beta chains listed below, sequenced in a study of blood T cell repertoires in COVID-19 (TCRdb year 2020). Libraries came from the immunoSEQ multiplex PCR assay. TCRdb took this table from immuneACCESS and kept in-frame rearrangements with V and J called. Such tables lack part of the clones; where checked against another copy, unresolved V genes explain under half of the gap, and the rest is unexplained. The sample table records 75,000 to 90,000 clones; 80% of these occur just once. Approximately 4.6% of the sample goes to the ten largest clones. Material for sequencing was peripheral blood. The source is an older woman with acute or convalescent COVID-19.

The CDR3 nucleotides are TGTGCCAGCAGTGCATCCCGGGGGGGCTCTTACAATGAGCAGTTCTTC. Encoded protein: CASSASRGGSYNEQFF. The chain carries TRBV2 and TRBJ2-1, with 8 bases that match TRBD2. The germline gives CDR1 SNHLY, CDR2 FYNNEI. V lost 4 bases to trimming and J lost 4 bases; unmatched junction nucleotides: 9. The CDR3 sequence is 16 residues long.

The chain carries TRBV6-2 or TRBV6-3 and TRBJ2-3, with 8 bases fitting TRBD2. The length of the CDR3 is 18 residues. With V trimmed by 0 bases and J by 4 bases, 12 bases remained unmatched. CDR1 is MNHEY, CDR2 SVGEGT, per germline. The CDR3 reads CASSYSPRGGLAADTQYF. The CDR3, as DNA: TGTGCCAGCAGTTACTCCCCACGGGGGGGCCTTGCGGCAGATACGCAGTATTTT.

In the case of this clone: Other DNA sequences within the sample encode an identical CDR3. This chain uses TRBV5-8 with TRBJ2-3; D not certain. Per the germline V gene, CDR1 is SGHTS and CDR2 is YDEGEE. Trimming removed 4 bases from V and 4 bases from J, with 7 bases in between. CDR3 length: 12 residues. The CDR3 DNA reads as TGTGCCAGCAGCCCCCGGGCAGATACGCAGTATTTT. It specifies CASSPRADTQYF.

The J gene is TRBJ2-5, the V gene TRBV19; D is possibly TRBD2 (7 bases). The length of the CDR3 is 16 residues. V lost 4 bases and J 4 bases, leaving 19 bases between the germline ends. Germline V lookup: CDR1 LNHDA, CDR2 SQIVND (reference sequence). This chain's CDR3 is CASSKGGGRQAETQYF. CDR3 DNA: TGTGCCAGTAGTAAAGGGGGGGGCAGGCAAGCAGAGACCCAGTACTTC.

The V gene is TRBV28, the J gene TRBJ1-5, with D perhaps matching TRBD1 (5 bases). V lost 4 bases and J lost 3, with 16 bases in between. The CDR3 is made up of 16 amino acids. In germline, CDR1 is MDHEN, CDR2 SYDVKM. CDR3 sequence reads: CASSSWGQGLNQPQHF. CDR3 DNA: TGTGCCAGCAGTTCCTGGGGTCAGGGCCTCAATCAGCCCCAGCATTTT. The variable domain in full, with the rest retrieved from reference TRBV28 and TRBJ1-5, is DVKVTQSSRYLVKRTGEKVFLECVQDMDHENMFWYRQDPGLGLRLIYFSYDVKMKEKGDIPEGYSVSREKKERFSLILESASTNQTSMYLCASSSWGQGLNQPQHFGDGTRLSIL.

V usage is TRBV4-3 and J usage is TRBJ2-5, with 12 bases that match TRBD2. The CDR3 consists of 16 residues. Germline CDR1 is LGHNA and CDR2 is YSLEER. The J segment lost 2 bases and the V segment lost 4 bases, leaving 5 bases of the junction unmatched. The CDR3 coding sequence is TGCGCCAGCAGCCCTAGCGGGGGGGCCTTACAAGAGACCCAGTACTTC. Protein product: CASSPSGGALQETQYF.

The CDR3 DNA reads as TGTGCCAGCAGCAAAGATGAGGGTTGCGCGCAGTACTTC. It translates to CASSKDEGCAQYF. The chain combines TRBV21-1 with TRBJ2-7; the table's TRBD2 call for D was not verified on the DNA. TRBV21-1 is recorded as a pseudogene. The CDR3 totals 13 residues.

This clone was detected only once. This chain connects TRBV4-1 to TRBJ1-2; the match to TRBD1 covers 8 bases. The CDR3 is 15 amino acids. V lost 2 bases, J lost 1 base, and 3 bases stayed unmatched. Germline CDR1 and CDR2: MGHRA and YSYEKL. CDR3 in amino acids: CASSQPTGGNYGYTF. The CDR3 DNA follows: TGCGCCAGCAGCCAACCTACAGGGGGTAACTATGGCTACACCTTC.